This T cell receptor beta chain stems from a study of cytomegalovirus exposure and HLA in healthy donors. Study-wide background: Early on, a data release was issued that held about 85 million unique TCRs from HLA-typed donors.

Findings and limits, study-wide: Owing to their indistinguishability, certain V segments, notably TRBV6-2 and TRBV6-3, were excluded.

Unmatched junction bases numbered 5, after V lost 8 bases and J lost 4 bases. This CDR3 contains 13 residues. The V gene's germline CDR1 is MNHNS and CDR2 SASEGT. Primers: 60 Vbeta forward and 13 Jbeta reverse. As processed by the authors: A later analysis tallied 75 million to 80 million unique TCR beta chains, about 12 million of them shared. Profiled with immunoSEQ multiplex PCR; TCRdb holds only in-frame clones, not every one. The DNA was the basis for D and trimming; V, J and clone size are from that table. Among some 170,000 clones listed, 75% to 80% were seen once. As for this clone: The antigen is unknown.

The chain couples TRBV6-1 to TRBJ1-5; 7 bases fit TRBD1. The clonotype comes from a middle-aged man in good health and CMV-seropositive. The sequenced material came from PBMCs. Here the CDR3 reads CASGGQRNQPQHF. In DNA form, the CDR3 reads TGTGCCAGCGGGGGACAGCGAAATCAGCCCCAGCATTTT.